These 30 T cell receptor beta chains came from one sample sequenced in a study of cytomegalovirus exposure and HLA in healthy donors. The study ran its PCR with 60 Vbeta and 13 Jbeta primers. Profiled with immunoSEQ multiplex PCR; TCRdb holds only in-frame clones, not every one. The sample has under 200,000 clones, roughly 85% seen once; the top ten hold about 1.8%. The source material was PBMCs. The origin of the receptors is a young woman in good health and CMV-seronegative.

The CDR3: CASSLGVAGSTDTQYF. The DNA for the CDR3 is TGTGCCAGCAGCTTAGGGGTAGCGGGAAGCACAGATACGCAGTATTTT. The genes are TRBV7-8 and TRBJ2-3, with TRBD2 identical over 8 bases. CDR3 length: 16 amino acids. Germline lookup yields CDR1 SGHVS and CDR2 FQNEAQ. J lost 0 bases, V lost 1 base, and 3 bases had no gene match.

The chain carries TRBV6-5 and TRBJ2-3, with a tentative D call TRBD1 (6 bases). The CDR3 totals 14 residues. Trimming took off 6 bases at V and 0 bases at J, with 10 bases between the two ends. Per germline, CDR1 MNHEY and CDR2 SVGAGI. The CDR3 DNA is TGTGCCAGCAGAGGGGGTCAGAGCACAGATACGCAGTATTTT. Residues: CASRGGQSTDTQYF.

The J gene is TRBJ2-3, the V gene TRBV7-2, with D unresolved. Germline CDR1 and CDR2: SGHTA and FQGNSA. Trimming removed 3 bases from V and 6 bases from J, with 16 bases in between. This CDR3 has 15 residues. The DNA of the CDR3 is TGTGCCAGCAGCTTCTGGGCCCGAGTTTTGGATACGCAGTATTTT. Translation: CASSFWARVLDTQYF.

This chain connects TRBV6-5 to TRBJ1-2; D possibly corresponds to TRBD1 (5 bases). CDR3 length: 15 residues. The germline V gene has CDR1 MNHEY and CDR2 SVGAGI. V was cut by 7 bases and J by 1 base, with 16 bases left in between. The CDR3 protein is CASTYLGPLNYGYTF. The CDR3 nucleotides are TGTGCCAGCACCTACCTGGGGCCCCTTAACTATGGCTACACCTTC.

The chain employs TRBV10-3 and TRBJ2-3, with 8 bases fitting TRBD2. The germline V gene has CDR1 ENHRY and CDR2 SYGVKD. The V and J ends lost 8 bases and 0 bases, in that order; junction bases with no gene match: 13. The CDR3 extends over 17 amino acids. CDR3 sequence reads: CAISSAREDPSTDTQYF. The CDR3 DNA sequence: TGTGCCATCTCCTCGGCGCGGGAGGACCCTAGCACAGATACGCAGTATTTT.

This chain links TRBV19 with TRBJ2-7, with D perhaps TRBD1 (6 bases). CDR1 and CDR2 from the germline V gene are LNHDA and SQIVND (reference sequence). The CDR3 length is 14 residues. V shed 3 bases and J shed 4 bases, with 13 bases lying between them. CDR3 protein: CASSMGTLGYEQYF. The DNA of the CDR3 is TGTGCCAGTAGTATGGGGACACTGGGTTACGAGCAGTACTTC.

V and J are TRBV28 and TRBJ1-2, with 9 bases that match TRBD1. From germline, CDR1 is MDHEN and CDR2 SYDVKM. This CDR3 is 14 amino acids long. V shed 6 bases, J shed 5 bases, and the junction held 7 bases outside the gene matches. The CDR3 protein is CASRQGATVYGYTF. CDR3 DNA: TGTGCCAGCAGACAGGGGGCGACGGTATATGGCTACACCTTC.

The CDR3 reads CASSPSTGFYGYTF. In DNA form, the CDR3 reads TGTGCCAGCAGTCCATCGACAGGGTTCTATGGCTACACCTTC. V gene TRBV7-2 combines with J gene TRBJ1-2; 7 nucleotides match TRBD1. The CDR3 has 14 amino acids. Germline V lookup: CDR1 SGHTA, CDR2 FQGNSA. Trimming took 6 bases from V and 4 from J; bases not matched to a gene: 8.

This rearrangement joins TRBV28 to TRBJ1-4; 8 nucleotides line up with TRBD1. Unmatched junction bases numbered 8, after V lost 6 bases and J lost 8 bases. Per the germline V gene, CDR1 is MDHEN and CDR2 is SYDVKM. The CDR3 totals 14 residues. CDR3 amino acids: CASSSGGRVEKLFF. The CDR3 DNA is TGTGCCAGCAGCTCAGGGGGCCGCGTCGAAAAACTGTTTTTT. Complete variable domain (other parts from reference TRBV28 and TRBJ1-4): DVKVTQSSRYLVKRTGEKVFLECVQDMDHENMFWYRQDPGLGLRLIYFSYDVKMKEKGDIPEGYSVSREKKERFSLILESASTNQTSMYLCASSSGGRVEKLFFGSGTQLSVL.

The chain uses TRBV5-6 and TRBJ2-5; TRBD1 matches 9 bases. Germline-derived CDR1 and CDR2 are SGHDT and YYEEEE. This CDR3 has 17 residues. The V gene end was trimmed by 0 bases and the J gene end by 4 bases; junction bases not matched to a gene: 10. CDR3: CASSLATGQGLRETQYF. The DNA of the CDR3 is TGTGCCAGCAGCTTGGCCACCGGACAGGGGTTGCGAGAGACCCAGTACTTC.

The chain employs TRBV28 and TRBJ2-7; 9 bases line up with TRBD2. The germline gives CDR1 MDHEN, CDR2 SYDVKM. The CDR3 totals 20 residues. J gave up 0 bases and V 5 bases, and 20 bases lay outside the gene matches. The CDR3 nucleotides are TGTGCCAGCAGTGCCCCGGGCGTGGGGTGGCGGGAGGGAAGCTCCTACGAGCAGTACTTC. It codes for CASSAPGVGWREGSSYEQYF. The complete variable domain, with remaining parts taken from reference TRBV28 and TRBJ2-7, reads DVKVTQSSRYLVKRTGEKVFLECVQDMDHENMFWYRQDPGLGLRLIYFSYDVKMKEKGDIPEGYSVSREKKERFSLILESASTNQTSMYLCASSAPGVGWREGSSYEQYFGPGTRLTVT.

The chain has TRBV6-4 and TRBJ2-3; 8 bases align to TRBD2. Germline lookup yields CDR1 MRHNA and CDR2 SNTAGT. Trimming removed 7 bases from V and 3 bases from J; junction bases left unmatched: 3. The CDR3 contains 13 residues. CDR3 loop: CASTGLATDTQYF. The CDR3 bases are TGTGCCAGCACCGGACTAGCAACAGATACGCAGTATTTT.

The genes are TRBV27 and TRBJ2-3; 12 bases agree with TRBD1. With 4 bases clipped from V and 4 bases from J, the junction kept 18 bases outside the gene matches. This CDR3 comprises 20 residues. CDR1 MNHEY and CDR2 SMNVEV come from the germline V gene (reference sequence). CDR3 bases: TGTGCCAGCAGTTCCCGCGTCCTCACCGGGACAGGGGGCAATGCAGATACGCAGTATTTT. Protein: CASSSRVLTGTGGNADTQYF.

This clone was seen a few times. The chain employs TRBV29-1 and TRBJ1-4, with D possibly being TRBD1 (5 bases). The CDR3 extends over 12 amino acids. In germline, CDR1 is SQVTM, CDR2 ANQGSEA. V lost 3 bases to trimming and J lost 8 bases, with 10 bases between them. The CDR3 is CSVDRVGEKLFF. CDR3 nucleotide sequence: TGCAGCGTTGACAGGGTGGGAGAAAAACTGTTTTTT. Full variable domain (rest looked up from reference TRBV29-1 and TRBJ1-4): SAVISQKPSRDICQRGTSLTIQCQVDSQVTMMFWYRQQPGQSLTLIATANQGSEATYESGFVIDKFPISRPNLTFSTLTVSNMSPEDSSIYLCSVDRVGEKLFFGSGTQLSVL.

This sequence joins TRBV18 and TRBJ2-7; 7 nucleotides match TRBD1. Germline CDR1 reads KGHSH; CDR2 reads LQKENI. The V gene end was trimmed by 1 base and the J gene end by 4 bases; junction bases not matched to a gene: 7. The CDR3 consists of 15 residues. The CDR3 coding sequence is TGTGCCAGCTCACCACTAAGGGACAGCAGATACGAGCAGTACTTC. This encodes CASSPLRDSRYEQYF.

The V and J genes are TRBV4-1 and TRBJ2-5; 7 bases agree with TRBD1. TRBJ2-7 matches the DNA end more closely, so the J call is doubtful. In germline, CDR1 is MGHRA, CDR2 YSYEKL. CDR3 length: 15 amino acids. CDR3 coding DNA: TGCGCCAGCAGCCGAGACAGGGTGAGTCGGAACGAGCAGTACTTC. It encodes CASSRDRVSRNEQYF.

The gene calls are TRBV5-6 and TRBJ2-5; 9 bases align to TRBD1. This CDR3 is built from 17 residues. Germline CDR1 is SGHDT and CDR2 is YYEEEE. The ends lost 5 bases at V and 1 base at J; junction bases unmatched: 12. The CDR3 spells CASSGARDRAIQETQYF. CDR3 sequence (DNA): TGTGCCAGCAGTGGGGCCCGGGACAGGGCTATCCAAGAGACCCAGTACTTC.

This clone appeared once. This chain links TRBV28 with TRBJ2-3; 8 nucleotides align to TRBD1. CDR3 length: 14 residues. After removal of 4 bases from V and 4 bases from J, the junction contained 4 bases not matched to a gene. Per the germline V gene, CDR1 is MDHEN and CDR2 is SYDVKM. In nucleotides, the CDR3 is TGTGCCAGCAGTTCTCCAGGGGGCGCAGATACGCAGTATTTT. The encoded protein is CASSSPGGADTQYF.

V usage is TRBV25-1 and J usage is TRBJ2-7; D remains unclear. Germline-derived CDR1 and CDR2 are MGHDK and SYGVNS. V lost 4 bases to trimming and J lost 6 bases, with 7 bases between them. This CDR3 has 11 residues. The CDR3 sequence is CASSGDIEQYF. DNA of the CDR3: TGTGCCAGCAGTGGCGATATCGAGCAGTACTTC.

This chain links TRBV27 with TRBJ1-1; D is undetermined. The V gene's germline CDR1 is MNHEY and CDR2 SMNVEV (reference sequence). This CDR3 comprises 11 residues. Trimming cost V 7 bases and J 10 bases, with 13 bases left between them. CDR3 nucleotides: TGTGCCAGCATCCTGGGAGGTCTAGCTTTCTTT. Its protein is CASILGGLAFF.

This sequence joins TRBV9 and TRBJ1-2; 8 bases align to TRBD1. The CDR3 has 15 residues. J lost 2 bases, V lost 6 bases, and 9 bases had no gene match. Germline CDR1 and CDR2: SGDLS and YYNGEE. CDR3 region: CASKTSDRGNYGYTF. The CDR3 DNA reads as TGTGCCAGCAAGACTTCCGACAGGGGAAACTATGGCTACACCTTC.

The chain joins TRBV6-5 to TRBJ1-1; a weak D match, TRBD1 (5 bases). From germline, CDR1 is MNHEY and CDR2 SVGAGI. The ends were cut back, 7 bases at V and 6 bases at J, with 21 bases in the middle. The CDR3 has 15 amino acids. The DNA for the CDR3 is TGTGCCAGCACTAAACTCGGGAGGGGCCCGGCTGAAGCTTTCTTT. It is translated as CASTKLGRGPAEAFF.

The chain links TRBV5-6 to TRBJ2-1; D uncertain. V lost 2 bases to trimming and J lost 2 bases, with 8 bases between them. The CDR3 has 14 amino acids. CDR1 and CDR2 (germline): SGHDT, YYEEEE. The CDR3 sequence: CASSFTTTYNEQFF. CDR3 coding DNA: TGTGCCAGCAGCTTTACTACCACCTACAATGAGCAGTTCTTC.

The V call is TRBV7-2, the J call TRBJ2-3; weak D call: TRBD2 (5 bases). This CDR3 contains 14 residues. Germline V gene lookup returns CDR1 SGHTA and CDR2 FQGNSA. The V and J ends lost 7 bases and 2 bases respectively, with 13 bases between them. CDR3 bases: TGTGCCAGCATCGAGCGGAGAGCCACAGATACGCAGTATTTT. Encoded protein: CASIERRATDTQYF.

A note on this clone: Other DNA sequences in the same sample also yield this CDR3. The chain couples TRBV5-4 to TRBJ2-2; 8 nucleotides agree with TRBD1. Trimming removed 5 bases from V and 8 bases from J; junction bases left unmatched: 8. The CDR3 has 14 amino acids. Germline V lookup: CDR1 SGHNT, CDR2 YYREEE (reference sequence). The CDR3 DNA reads TGTGCCAGCAGTCTTGACAGGGGTACGGGGGAGCTGTTTTTT. Protein sequence: CASSLDRGTGELFF. Looking up the rest from reference TRBV5-4 and TRBJ2-2 gives the full variable domain: ETGVTQSPTHLIKTRGQQVTLRCSSQSGHNTVSWYQQALGQGPQFIFQYYREEENGRGNFPPRFSGLQFPNYSSELNVNALELDDSALYLCASSLDRGTGELFFGEGSRLTVL.

The chain uses TRBV19 and TRBJ1-1; 9 nucleotides line up with TRBD1. V was clipped by 1 base and J by 4 bases; unmatched bases: 7. The germline V gene encodes CDR1 LNHDA and CDR2 SQIVND (reference sequence). The CDR3 is 16 residues long. The chain's CDR3 is CASSIALRTGATEAFF. DNA of the CDR3: TGTGCCAGTAGTATAGCCCTCCGGACAGGGGCCACTGAAGCTTTCTTT.

This clone was counted once. The chain links TRBV29-1 to TRBJ2-7, with 9 bases identical to TRBD1. This CDR3 comprises 12 residues. In germline, CDR1 is SQVTM, CDR2 ANQGSEA. The ends lost 4 bases at V and 6 bases at J; junction bases unmatched: 4. The CDR3 reads CSVGRQGGEQYF. The CDR3 bases are TGCAGCGTTGGTCGACAGGGGGGCGAGCAGTACTTC.

The V gene is TRBV19, the J gene TRBJ2-7, with D tentatively TRBD1 (6 bases). This CDR3 spans 15 amino acids. V was shortened by 5 bases and J by 3 bases, with 17 bases between the two germline ends. Germline assignment: CDR1 LNHDA and CDR2 SQIVND (reference sequence). CDR3 nucleotide sequence: TGTGCCAGTAGTCCGCGCCGGGACAACCTCTACGAGCAGTACTTC. This sequence encodes CASSPRRDNLYEQYF.

The V call is TRBV18, the J call TRBJ2-1, with a possible D match to TRBD1 (5 bases). Trimming left V 6 bases short and J 7 bases short, with 16 bases between. The length of the CDR3 is 14 residues. Per germline, CDR1 KGHSH and CDR2 LQKENI. This CDR3 is CASSPTGVVNEQFF. CDR3 sequence (DNA): TGTGCCAGCTCCCCAACAGGAGTTGTGAATGAGCAGTTCTTC.

The chain uses TRBV30 and TRBJ2-1; TRBD2 is a possible D gene (6 bases). Trimming removed 0 bases at V and 6 bases at J, with 18 bases between. CDR3 length: 16 residues. Germline V gives CDR1 GTSNPN, CDR2 SVGIG (reference sequence). In nucleotides, the CDR3 is TGTGCCTGGAGTGTACGGACCTCTAGGGGAGGCAATGAGCAGTTCTTC. This translates into CAWSVRTSRGGNEQFF. The whole variable domain, filled in from reference TRBV30 and TRBJ2-1, reads SQTIHQWPATLVQPVGSPLSLECTVEGTSNPNLYWYRQAAGRGLQLLFYSVGIGQISSEVPQNLSASRPQDRQFILSSKKLLLSDSGFYLCAWSVRTSRGGNEQFFGPGTRLTVL.